What follows describes a single TCR beta chain. What it binds is unknown. The data were obtained in a study of cytomegalovirus exposure and HLA in healthy donors. The PCR was carried out with 60 Vbeta primers and 13 Jbeta primers. The method was immunoSEQ multiplex PCR; TCRdb's version includes in-frame clones alone and lacks a portion of them. This table has under 200,000 clones, 80% to 85% appearing once. CDR1 and CDR2 (germline): MNHNY, SVGAGI (reference sequence). The CDR3 is made up of 16 amino acids. The V and J ends lost 5 bases and 5 bases, in that order; junction bases with no gene match: 9. Study-wide findings and caveats: Among the most significant clusters, several appeared linked to common viral pathogens in a later analysis. Association of a missense DCLRE1C variant with TCR beta V- and J-gene trimming was reported in a later analysis.

This clonotype was obtained from a man aged 25-45 years in good health and CMV-seronegative. The sequencing input was PBMCs. This chain uses TRBV6-6 with TRBJ2-3, with 11 bases that match TRBD1. Here the CDR3 DNA reads TGTGCCAGCAGTCTAACGGGACAGGGGGTACAAGATACGCAGTATTTT. This gives the protein CASSLTGQGVQDTQYF.